Listed below are T cell receptor beta chains from one sample, sequenced in a study of human T cells and chemical hapten exposure. TCRdb analysed the RACE reads with MiXCR anew, one entry per CDR3 protein. The profile shows 200,000 to 300,000 distinct CDR3 sequences, about 9.4% of them singletons. The material sequenced was whole blood, taken in connection with sensitization to the hapten diphenylcyclopropenone (DPC). The source is a woman aged 40 to 49 with alopecia areata. Some clones in this sample may be carry-over from other donors' samples. Both conserved end residues are part of each CDR3. Each record gives: J gene, D gene, clone size, V gene, CDR3 protein, CDR3 DNA. The D gene is left open where the match is weak. The listing skips clone size in some rows; elsewhere it reads once, few, many or a size class.

TRBJ2-2 . . TRBV4-3 CASSLQGPSTGELFF TGCGCCAGCAGCCTCCAGGGTCCGTCCACCGGGGAGCTGTTTTTT
TRBJ2-1 TRBD2 many TRBV7-9 CASSLGTSANEQFF TGTGCCAGCAGCTTAGGGACTAGCGCCAATGAGCAGTTCTTC
TRBJ2-3 . . TRBV29-1 CSVEGVRPGADTQYF TGCAGCGTTGAAGGCGTAAGGCCGGGAGCGGATACGCAGTATTTT
TRBJ1-5 . . TRBV20-1 CSARRQLSNQPQHF TGCAGTGCCCGGAGACAGCTTAGCAATCAGCCCCAGCATTTT
TRBJ2-1 TRBD2 . TRBV3-1 CASSQDLADSYNEQFF TGTGCCAGCAGCCAAGACCTAGCGGACTCCTACAATGAGCAGTTCTTC
TRBJ2-2 TRBD2 . TRBV7-2 CASSRGLALSGELFF TGTGCCAGCAGCCGGGGACTAGCGCTGAGCGGGGAGCTGTTTTTT
TRBJ2-2 TRBD2 few TRBV9 CASSVSGLAGQTGELFF TGTGCCAGCAGCGTTAGCGGGCTAGCGGGCCAGACCGGGGAGCTGTTTTTT
TRBJ2-7 . . TRBV28 CASSLLVAMNEQYF TGTGCCAGCAGTTTATTAGTAGCGATGAACGAGCAGTACTTC
TRBJ1-2 . many TRBV27 CASSPLNYGYTF TGTGCCAGCAGCCCCCTTAACTATGGCTACACCTTC
TRBJ2-3 . . TRBV11-2 CASTPQGGAQYF TGTGCCAGCACCCCCCAGGGAGGCGCGCAGTATTTT
TRBJ2-3 . few TRBV4-2 CASSQGLGGGTSDTQYF TGTGCCAGCAGCCAAGGGTTAGGGGGAGGTACTTCAGATACGCAGTATTTT
TRBJ1-2 . few TRBV6-5 CASSYRRWEGVSGYTF TGTGCCAGCAGTTACCGTAGATGGGAGGGCGTCTCTGGCTACACCTTC
TRBJ2-7 TRBD2 . TRBV27 CASSLSSPTSGSPEQYF TGTGCCAGCAGTTTATCGTCGCCGACTAGCGGGAGTCCCGAGCAGTACTTC
TRBJ1-1 TRBD1 . TRBV27 CASSLTGANTEAFF TGTGCCAGCAGTTTAACAGGGGCCAACACTGAAGCTTTCTTT
TRBJ2-1 TRBD2 . TRBV6-2/TRBV6-3 CASSYPGLAGEGIYNEQFF TGTGCCAGCAGTTACCCTGGACTAGCGGGAGAAGGAATCTACAATGAGCAGTTCTTC
TRBJ2-3 TRBD2 . TRBV29-1 CSAIATSGITDTQYF TGCAGCGCCATAGCCACTAGCGGGATCACAGATACGCAGTATTTT
TRBJ2-7 . few TRBV3-1 CASSRTGIYEQYF TGTGCCAGCAGCCGAACGGGAATCTACGAGCAGTACTTC
TRBJ2-5 . many TRBV4-1 CASSHPTGTPLPWTQYF TGCGCCAGCAGCCATCCAACAGGGACCCCACTCCCGTGGACCCAGTACTTC
TRBJ1-4 . many TRBV7-6 CASSLSDATNEKLFF TGTGCCAGCAGCTTATCCGACGCAACTAATGAAAAACTGTTTTTT
TRBJ2-1 TRBD1 many TRBV28 CASSFPGTGGHNEQFF TGTGCCAGCAGTTTTCCCGGGACAGGGGGACACAATGAGCAGTTCTTC
TRBJ2-7 TRBD1 many TRBV7-2 CASSLIGTAYEQYF TGTGCCAGCAGCCTAATTGGGACAGCCTACGAGCAGTACTTC
TRBJ1-3 . many TRBV5-1 CASSPTTSGNTIYF TGCGCCAGCAGCCCGACGACCTCTGGAAACACCATATATTTT
TRBJ2-2 TRBD2 few TRBV28 CASRTSGSGYTGELFF TGTGCCAGCAGGACTAGCGGGAGTGGGTACACCGGGGAGCTGTTTTTT
TRBJ2-7 . . TRBV6-5 CASSYAAVGRVYEQYF TGTGCCAGCAGTTACGCGGCGGTCGGCAGGGTCTACGAGCAGTACTTC
TRBJ2-5 TRBD2 . TRBV6-5 CASSPRTSQETQYF TGTGCCAGCAGTCCCCGGACTAGCCAAGAGACCCAGTACTTC
TRBJ2-3 . . TRBV6-6 CASSYGGMSADTQYF TGTGCCAGCAGTTACGGCGGGATGAGCGCAGATACGCAGTATTTT
TRBJ1-4 . . TRBV7-9 CASSLVSGSTNEKLFF TGTGCCAGCAGCCTAGTAAGCGGTTCAACTAATGAAAAACTGTTTTTT
TRBJ2-7 TRBD2 . TRBV7-9 CASSLGLASLYEQYF TGTGCCAGCAGCTTAGGACTAGCCTCCCTTTACGAGCAGTACTTC
TRBJ2-6 . . TRBV27 CASSLNAGGWGSGANVLTF TGTGCCAGCAGTTTAAATGCCGGTGGTTGGGGGTCTGGGGCCAACGTCCTGACTTTC